Listed here is a single T cell receptor (beta chain). Its target is unknown. A junction boundary mismatches the germline segment, possibly from a read error. The CDR3 sequence is 16 residues long. CDR1 is MGHDK and CDR2 is SYGVNS in the germline V gene. TCRdb used MiXCR to reprocess the 5' RACE reads, holding one entry per CDR3 protein. The sample carries some 400,000 distinct CDR3 sequences, under 20% recorded once. This specimen comes from a study of T cells after yellow fever vaccination. General observations from the study: The appearance of a small share of clonotypes in both CD4 and CD8 compartments was observed.

The specimen was PBMCs, collected before the yellow fever booster vaccination. The rearrangement links TRBV25-1 to TRBJ1-6; D remains ambiguous. This TCR was sampled from a man aged 18 to 29 who received the YFV17D yellow fever vaccine. The CDR3 DNA is TGTGCCAGCAGTGAAATGGAGAGCTCCTTTAATTCACCCCTCCACTTT. It translates to CASSEMESSFNSPLHF.